The clone carrying this TCR beta chain was recorded once. The antigen is not known. This sample was included in a study of cytomegalovirus exposure and HLA in healthy donors. Overall study findings and caveats: In vitro, a few CMV-associated chains proved specific for CMV antigens.

The CDR3 length is 15 residues. Germline CDR1 reads LNHDA; CDR2 reads SQIVND (reference sequence). V was shortened by 1 base and J by 9 bases, with 16 bases between the two germline ends. PCR used 60 Vbeta primers and 13 Jbeta primers. Generated by immunoSEQ multiplex PCR, the TCRdb table keeps only in-frame clones and is missing some. The table records 100,000 to 150,000 clones, around 77% of them present only once. The sequencing sample was made of PBMCs. The rearrangement uses TRBV19 and TRBJ1-5; D call uncertain. The receptor was derived from a male donor in good health and CMV-seropositive. The CDR3 DNA follows: TGTGCCAGTAGTATAGCTCCCGACACACCCGTGCCCCAGCATTTT. The encoded protein is CASSIAPDTPVPQHF.